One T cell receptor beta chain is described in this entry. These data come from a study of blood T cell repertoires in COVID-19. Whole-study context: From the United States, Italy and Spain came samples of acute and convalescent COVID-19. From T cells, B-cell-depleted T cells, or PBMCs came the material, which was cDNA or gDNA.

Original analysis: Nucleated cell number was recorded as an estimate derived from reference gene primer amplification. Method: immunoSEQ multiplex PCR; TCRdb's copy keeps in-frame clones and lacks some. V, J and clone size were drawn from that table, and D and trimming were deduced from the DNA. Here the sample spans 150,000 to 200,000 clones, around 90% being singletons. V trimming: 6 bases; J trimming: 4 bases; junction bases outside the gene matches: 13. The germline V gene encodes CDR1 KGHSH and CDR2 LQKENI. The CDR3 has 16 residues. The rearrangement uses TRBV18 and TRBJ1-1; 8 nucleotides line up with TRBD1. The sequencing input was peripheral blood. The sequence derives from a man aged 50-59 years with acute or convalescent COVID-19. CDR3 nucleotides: TGTGCCAGCTCCCTAAGGGGGCAGGGGGCGGGCACTGAAGCTTTCTTT. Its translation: CASSLRGQGAGTEAFF.